The 23 T cell receptor beta chains listed next were all sequenced from one sample in a study of blood T cell repertoires in COVID-19. Assay used: immunoSEQ multiplex PCR; TCRdb lists only in-frame clones, some missing. The data contain 250,000 to 400,000 clones, roughly 91% of them seen just once; the ten biggest clones take up 1%. Input material: peripheral blood. These receptors were taken from a man over 45 with active or convalescent COVID-19.

The rearrangement links TRBV28 to TRBJ2-7; 7 positions match TRBD2. The ends lost 2 bases at V and 4 bases at J; junction bases unmatched: 5. This CDR3 has 14 amino acids. Looked up from germline, CDR1 is MDHEN and CDR2 is SYDVKM. The CDR3 sequence is CASSLVQGGYEQYF. Written as DNA, the CDR3 is TGTGCCAGCAGTTTAGTCCAGGGAGGGTACGAGCAGTACTTC.

This sequence joins TRBV4-3 and TRBJ1-4; D may be TRBD1 (6 bases). V gave up 2 bases and J gave up 7 bases, with 14 bases separating them. This CDR3 has 15 residues. CDR1 and CDR2 (germline): LGHNA, YSLEER. The CDR3, as DNA: TGCGCCAGCAGCCAAAGGGGGGGGGAAAGTGAAAAACTGTTTTTT. This codes for CASSQRGGESEKLFF.

The table lists this clone with a few counts. V is TRBV7-9 and J is TRBJ2-5, with D maybe TRBD2 (7 bases). Germline V CDR1 and CDR2: SEHNR, FQNEAQ (reference sequence). CDR3 size: 14 residues. Trimming took off 5 bases at V and 7 bases at J, with 17 bases between the two ends. Here the CDR3 reads CASSRGGLGGTQYF. Written as DNA, the CDR3 is TGTGCCAGCAGCCGGGGAGGACTAGGGGGGACCCAGTACTTC.

The rearrangement uses TRBV10-3 and TRBJ2-7, with a tentative D call TRBD2 (5 bases). V was pared by 2 bases and J by 1 base, with 6 bases between. Germline CDR1 reads ENHRY; CDR2 reads SYGVKD. The CDR3 length is 13 residues. CDR3 amino acids: CAISEEGSYEQYF. The CDR3 DNA follows: TGTGCCATCAGTGAGGAGGGATCCTACGAGCAGTACTTC.

The chain uses TRBV28 and TRBJ1-4; TRBD1 matches at 10 bases. The CDR3 totals 17 residues. The ends lost 5 bases at V and 8 bases at J; junction bases unmatched: 14. The germline V gene has CDR1 MDHEN and CDR2 SYDVKM. The CDR3 protein is CASSHPGTGVAWEKLFF. The CDR3 nucleotides read TGTGCCAGCAGTCATCCCGGGACAGGGGTTGCTTGGGAAAAACTGTTTTTT. Looking up the rest from reference TRBV28 and TRBJ1-4 gives the full variable domain: DVKVTQSSRYLVKRTGEKVFLECVQDMDHENMFWYRQDPGLGLRLIYFSYDVKMKEKGDIPEGYSVSREKKERFSLILESASTNQTSMYLCASSHPGTGVAWEKLFFGSGTQLSVL.

The count of this clone is one. This sequence joins TRBV28 and TRBJ1-3; weak D call: TRBD1 (5 bases). This CDR3 has 17 residues. V lost 4 bases to trimming and J lost 0 bases, with 16 bases between them. Germline V gene lookup returns CDR1 MDHEN and CDR2 SYDVKM. This CDR3 is CASSSPEAGLSGNTIYF. The DNA of the CDR3 is TGTGCCAGCAGTTCCCCCGAAGCAGGGCTCTCTGGAAACACCATATATTTT. Drawing the rest from reference TRBV28 and TRBJ1-3, the complete variable domain is DVKVTQSSRYLVKRTGEKVFLECVQDMDHENMFWYRQDPGLGLRLIYFSYDVKMKEKGDIPEGYSVSREKKERFSLILESASTNQTSMYLCASSSPEAGLSGNTIYFGEGSWLTVV.

The chain is built from TRBV11-2 and TRBJ2-5, with a weak D call TRBD1 (6 bases). CDR3 size: 15 residues. V dropped 5 bases and J dropped 5 bases, with 18 bases sitting between them. CDR1 and CDR2 from the germline V gene are SGHAT and FQNNGV. The CDR3 bases are TGTGCCAGCAGCCTAACACAGGGATCGCGGGAGACCCAGTACTTC. Translating it yields CASSLTQGSRETQYF.

The chain has TRBV27 and TRBJ1-1; D remains unclear. The CDR3 runs 14 residues. Between the trimmed V and J ends, which lost 7 bases and 3 bases, there was a span of 15 bases. CDR1 and CDR2 (germline): MNHEY, SMNVEV (reference sequence). This chain's CDR3 is CASTLNGGDTEAFF. The CDR3 region has the DNA TGTGCCAGCACCCTCAATGGCGGAGACACTGAAGCTTTCTTT.

The chain is built from TRBV6-1 and TRBJ2-7, with 7 nucleotides matching TRBD1. CDR1 is MNHNS, CDR2 SASEGT, per germline. V trimming: 2 bases; J trimming: 3 bases; junction bases outside the gene matches: 13. The CDR3 has 17 amino acids. The CDR3 here is CASSESNFETGSYEQYF. For the CDR3, the DNA is TGTGCCAGCAGTGAATCGAATTTTGAGACAGGGAGCTACGAGCAGTACTTC.

This clone was counted a single time. The V and J genes are TRBV7-9 and TRBJ2-7; TRBD1 aligns across 7 bases. This CDR3 comprises 15 residues. Germline loops: CDR1 SEHNR, CDR2 FQNEAQ (reference sequence). The J segment lost 2 bases and the V segment lost 6 bases, leaving 10 bases of the junction unmatched. The CDR3 sequence is CASSPPLTGTYEQYF. CDR3 sequence (DNA): TGTGCCAGCAGTCCACCCTTGACAGGGACCTACGAGCAGTACTTC.

The gene calls are TRBV3-1 (or the pseudogene TRBV3-2) and TRBJ2-7; tentative D call: TRBD2 (5 bases). Trimming took off 2 bases at V and 0 bases at J, with 11 bases between the two ends. Germline assignment: CDR1 LGHDT and CDR2 YNNKEL (reference sequence). The CDR3 covers 15 residues. The CDR3 coding sequence is TGTGCCAGCAGCCAAACCAGGACTCTCTCCTACGAGCAGTACTTC. Translation: CASSQTRTLSYEQYF.

There are a few counts of this clone. V and J are TRBV9 and TRBJ2-1; 8 positions agree with TRBD2. CDR1 and CDR2 from the germline V gene are SGDLS and YYNGEE. With 0 bases clipped from V and 6 bases from J, the junction kept 8 bases outside the gene matches. This CDR3 has 16 residues. The DNA for the CDR3 is TGTGCCAGCAGCGTAGTCCCAGCGGGAGTTTTCAATGAGCAGTTCTTC. It codes for CASSVVPAGVFNEQFF. The whole variable domain, remainder taken from reference TRBV9 and TRBJ2-1, is DSGVTQTPKHLITATGQRVTLRCSPRSGDLSVYWYQQSLDQGLQFLIQYYNGEERAKGNILERFSAQQFPDLHSELNLSSLELGDSALYFCASSVVPAGVFNEQFFGPGTRLTVL.

In this sample, this clone turned up a few times. This chain links TRBV19 with TRBJ1-1, with TRBD1 as a possible D gene (5 bases). CDR1 LNHDA and CDR2 SQIVND come from the germline V gene (reference sequence). The V end lost 4 bases, the J end lost 1 base, and 13 bases lay between the germline ends. The CDR3 is 15 amino acids. The CDR3 DNA is TGTGCCAGTAGTAGGGGCGGACCGAGGAACACTGAAGCTTTCTTT. Translated, it gives CASSRGGPRNTEAFF.

The table lists this clone with a few counts. The rearrangement uses TRBV19 and TRBJ1-2, with D perhaps matching TRBD1 (6 bases). Per the germline V gene, CDR1 is LNHDA and CDR2 is SQIVND (reference sequence). Trimming took 5 bases from V and 6 from J, leaving 19 bases between them. CDR3 length equals 15 residues. This CDR3 reads CASSPTSTGSNGYTF. The CDR3 coding sequence is TGTGCCAGTAGTCCAACCTCTACAGGGTCAAATGGCTACACCTTC.

V and J are TRBV7-2 and TRBJ1-1; D is unresolved. Germline V CDR1 and CDR2: SGHTA, FQGNSA. The CDR3 length is 14 residues. V lost 2 bases, J lost 7 bases, and 14 bases lay in between. The CDR3 coding sequence is TGTGCCAGCAGCTTAAGGATCACGTCAGGTGAAGCTTTCTTT. As protein: CASSLRITSGEAFF.

The V call is TRBV13, the J call TRBJ2-1; possibly TRBD1 for D (5 bases). The CDR3 contains 12 residues. CDR1 and CDR2 from the germline V gene are PRHDT and FYEKMQ (reference sequence). V lost 3 bases, J lost 9 bases, and 9 bases lay in between. The CDR3 DNA sequence: TGTGCCAGCAGCTTCCTGGGGCCTGAGCAGTTCTTC. It encodes CASSFLGPEQFF.

This clone was picked up one time. V is TRBV3-1 (or the pseudogene TRBV3-2) and J is TRBJ2-3; 11 nucleotides line up with TRBD2. Germline-derived CDR1 and CDR2 are LGHDT and YNNKEL (reference sequence). Trimming at V came to 6 bases and at J to 7 bases, leaving 9 bases not matched to a gene. This CDR3 spans 15 amino acids. In DNA, the CDR3 is TGTGCCAGCAGAGGAGGGACTAGCGGATCCTATACGCAGTATTTT. This gives the protein CASRGGTSGSYTQYF.

This clone turned up a few times. The rearrangement uses TRBV5-1 and TRBJ2-2, with D perhaps TRBD2 (7 bases). The CDR3 consists of 16 residues. The V and J ends lost 5 bases and 0 bases respectively, with 14 bases between them. The V gene's germline CDR1 is SGHRS and CDR2 YFSETQ. The CDR3 region has the DNA TGCGCCAGCAGTGGGGGGGCGGATCCGAACACCGGGGAGCTGTTTTTT. The encoded protein is CASSGGADPNTGELFF.

The rearrangement links TRBV7-8 to TRBJ1-4; D may be TRBD1 (5 bases). The V and J ends lost 1 base and 8 bases respectively, with 14 bases between them. Germline CDR1 is SGHVS and CDR2 is FQNEAQ. This CDR3 has 15 amino acids. The CDR3 DNA follows: TGTGCCAGCAGCTTAGGGGGCAGCTCCGGGGAAAAACTGTTTTTT. As protein: CASSLGGSSGEKLFF.

The chain couples TRBV18 to TRBJ2-3; 8 bases line up with TRBD2. V dropped 5 bases and J dropped 3; count of bases not matched to a gene: 10. Germline V lookup: CDR1 KGHSH, CDR2 LQKENI. This CDR3 is built from 16 residues. The CDR3 DNA follows: TGTGCCAGCTCAGCTGCCGGAACTAGCGGAACAGATACGCAGTATTTT. Its protein product is CASSAAGTSGTDTQYF. Full variable domain (outside the CDR3, taken from reference TRBV18 and TRBJ2-3): NAGVMQNPRHLVRRRGQEARLRCSPMKGHSHVYWYRQLPEEGLKFMVYLQKENIIDESGMPKERFSAEFPKEGPSILRIQQVVRGDSAAYFCASSAAGTSGTDTQYFGPGTRLTVL.

The CDR3 DNA is TGTGCCAGCAGTTACTTCGGGGGGTTCGCTGAAGCTTTCTTT. It translates to CASSYFGGFAEAFF. This rearrangement joins TRBV6-5 to TRBJ1-1; a weak D match, TRBD1 (5 bases). Germline V gene data show CDR1 as MNHEY and CDR2 as SVGAGI. Trimming shortened V by 1 base and J by 6 bases, and 12 bases separated the two germline ends. CDR3 size: 14 residues.

This clone was counted between two and nine times. This sequence joins TRBV15 and TRBJ1-2; TRBD1 might be the D (5 bases). The CDR3 runs to 16 residues. V was shortened by 3 bases and J by 3 bases, with 17 bases between the two germline ends. Germline V lookup: CDR1 LNHNV, CDR2 YYDKDF (reference sequence). The CDR3 reads CATSRTFGALHYGYTF. The CDR3 DNA follows: TGTGCCACCAGCAGGACGTTTGGGGCCCTTCACTATGGCTACACCTTC.

The rearrangement joins TRBV9 to TRBJ2-7; 7 nucleotides match TRBD1. The V gene end was trimmed by 4 bases and the J gene end by 4 bases; junction bases not matched to a gene: 14. Germline V gene data show CDR1 as SGDLS and CDR2 as YYNGEE. The CDR3 is made up of 16 amino acids. The CDR3 reads CASSPRTGSSPYEQYF. As DNA, the CDR3 is TGTGCCAGCAGCCCACGGACAGGATCGAGCCCTTACGAGCAGTACTTC. Variable domain in full (rest from reference TRBV9 and TRBJ2-7): DSGVTQTPKHLITATGQRVTLRCSPRSGDLSVYWYQQSLDQGLQFLIQYYNGEERAKGNILERFSAQQFPDLHSELNLSSLELGDSALYFCASSPRTGSSPYEQYFGPGTRLTVT.